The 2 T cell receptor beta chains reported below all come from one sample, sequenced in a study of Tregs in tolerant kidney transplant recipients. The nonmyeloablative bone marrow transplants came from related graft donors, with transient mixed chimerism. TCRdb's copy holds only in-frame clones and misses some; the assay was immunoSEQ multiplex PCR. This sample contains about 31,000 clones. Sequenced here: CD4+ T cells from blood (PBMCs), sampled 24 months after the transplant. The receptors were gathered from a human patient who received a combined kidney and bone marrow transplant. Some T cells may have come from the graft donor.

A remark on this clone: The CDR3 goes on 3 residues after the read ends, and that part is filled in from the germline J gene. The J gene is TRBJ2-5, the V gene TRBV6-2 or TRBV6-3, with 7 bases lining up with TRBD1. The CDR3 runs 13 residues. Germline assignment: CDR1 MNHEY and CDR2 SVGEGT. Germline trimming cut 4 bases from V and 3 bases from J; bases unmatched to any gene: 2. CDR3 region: CASSWDRKETQYF. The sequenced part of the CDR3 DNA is TGTGCCAGCAGTTGGGACAGAAAAGAGACC.

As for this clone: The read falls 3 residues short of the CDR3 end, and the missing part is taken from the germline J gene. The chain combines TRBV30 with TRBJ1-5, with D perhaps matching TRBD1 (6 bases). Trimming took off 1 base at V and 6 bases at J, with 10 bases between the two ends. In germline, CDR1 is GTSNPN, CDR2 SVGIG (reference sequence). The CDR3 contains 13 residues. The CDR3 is CAWSGQGIQPQHF. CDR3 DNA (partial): TGTGCCTGGAGTGGGCAGGGGATTCAGCCC.